Listed below are T cell receptor beta chains from one sample, sequenced in a study of response to subunit inactivated influenza vaccine. TCRdb fed the RT-PCR reads into MiXCR, producing one record per CDR3 protein. The table has under 200,000 distinct CDR3 sequences, around 9.9% seen once. The sequenced sample was non-naive T cells sorted from PBMCs, obtained roughly 46 days after vaccination. Source of these receptors: a man in his fifties who received an inactivated influenza vaccine. CDR3s include the opening cysteine and the closing phenylalanine or tryptophan. D genes are given only for firm matches. A clone size is listed for some rows: how often the clone was seen (once, few, many), or a class if it is expanded.

TRBV10-3	.	TRBJ2-2	many	TGTGCCAGTCAGGTCGGCGGAGCTAACACCGGGGAGCTGTTTTTT	CASQVGGANTGELFF
TRBV6-6	TRBD1	TRBJ1-1	.	TGTGCCACCGCCGGACAGGGTCCCCCTGAAGCTTTCTTT	CATAGQGPPEAFF
TRBV7-3	.	TRBJ2-1	few	TGTGCCAGCAGTCGGGGGCCGACGGGGGATGAGCAGTTCTTC	CASSRGPTGDEQFF
TRBV4-3	.	TRBJ1-5	.	TGCGCCAGCAGCCAAGGCGGAAATAGCAATCAGCCCCAGCATTTT	CASSQGGNSNQPQHF
TRBV7-8	.	TRBJ2-7	many	TGTGCCAGCAGCTCCTTAAGGGGAACCTACGAGCAGTACTTC	CASSSLRGTYEQYF
TRBV24-1	TRBD2	TRBJ2-1	few	TGTGCCACCAGTGATTGGGGCCTAGCGGGCTACAATGAGCAGTTCTTC	CATSDWGLAGYNEQFF
TRBV5-1	.	TRBJ1-1	.	TGCGCCAGCAGCTTGGCCAGTGACCACCCTGAAGCTTTCTTT	CASSLASDHPEAFF
TRBV15	TRBD1	TRBJ2-3	.	TGTGCCACCAGCGAGGCGCCGGGACAGGGCACAGATACGCAGTATTTT	CATSEAPGQGTDTQYF
TRBV12-3/TRBV12-4	.	TRBJ1-3	many	TGTGCCAGCAGGATAGGTGGAAACACCATATATTTT	CASRIGGNTIYF
TRBV10-3	.	TRBJ2-5	many	TGTGCCATCAGTGACCGCAAGATTGGGGAAGAGACCCAGTACTTC	CAISDRKIGEETQYF
TRBV29-1	TRBD2	TRBJ2-1	.	TGCAGCGTTGATTTACTTAGCGGGGGGGCCGATGAGCAGTTCTTC	CSVDLLSGGADEQFF
TRBV5-6	TRBD1	TRBJ2-7	.	TGTGCCAGCAGCTTGTGGGACAGGGACTACGAGCAGTACTTC	CASSLWDRDYEQYF
TRBV28	.	TRBJ2-3	.	TGTGCCAGCCGCGCTCAGAGCCCAGATACGCAGTATTTT	CASRAQSPDTQYF
TRBV12-3/TRBV12-4	.	TRBJ2-5	.	TGTGCCAGCAGTTTAAGCAGGGAGACCCAGTACTTC	CASSLSRETQYF
TRBV28	.	TRBJ1-2	.	TGTGCCAGCATCACCTCCGGGGCGGGGGCGCCAAATGGCTACACCTTC	CASITSGAGAPNGYTF
TRBV20-1	.	TRBJ1-5	few	TGCAGTGTTGCGGCGGGACCCCCAAATCAGCCCCAGCATTTT	CSVAAGPPNQPQHF
TRBV12-3/TRBV12-4	.	TRBJ1-1	many	TGTGCCAGCAGCCTGGAGGGCAGGCGCGTGGAGGCTTTCTTT	CASSLEGRRVEAFF
TRBV11-2	TRBD1	TRBJ2-2	few	TGTGCCAGCAGCTTGAGGCAGGGGGCTTATCTCACCGGGGAGCTGTTTTTT	CASSLRQGAYLTGELFF
TRBV11-1	TRBD1	TRBJ2-6	.	TGTGCCAGCAGCTTAGCTTTGACAGGGCTGGCTGGGGCCAACGTCCTGACTTTC	CASSLALTGLAGANVLTF
TRBV6-1	.	TRBJ2-3	.	TGTGCCAGCATTGAGGTGGGCACAGATACGCAGTATTTT	CASIEVGTDTQYF
TRBV29-1	TRBD2	TRBJ2-5	many	TGCAGCGTTTCGATCGGGGGGACGGAGACCCAGTACTTC	CSVSIGGTETQYF
TRBV9	.	TRBJ2-1	.	TGTGCCAGCAGGGCCGGGCCAGGGTCCTACAATGAGCAGTTCTTC	CASRAGPGSYNEQFF
TRBV7-2	.	TRBJ2-7	few	TGTGCCAGCAGCTTAGTGATGGGGGCCGGGTCGGACTTC	CASSLVMGAGSDF
TRBV30	TRBD1	TRBJ1-4	.	TGTGCCTGGAGCGGGTGGACAGGAGGAAATGAAAAACTGTTTTTT	CAWSGWTGGNEKLFF
TRBV5-1	.	TRBJ1-1	.	TGCGCCAGCAGCCCAGGACGGAGGAGCACTGAAGCTTTCTTT	CASSPGRRSTEAFF
TRBV9	TRBD1	TRBJ2-7	.	TGTGCCAGCAGCGCGGATCCGGGACAGACTTACGAGCAGTACTTC	CASSADPGQTYEQYF
TRBV5-5	TRBD2	TRBJ2-1	few	TGTGCCAGCAGCCAAGCGGGGGCCGCGATCAATGAGCAGTTCTTC	CASSQAGAAINEQFF
TRBV3-1	.	TRBJ2-7	.	TGTGCCAGCAGCCAGGGGAACCCCAACTACGAGCAGTACTTC	CASSQGNPNYEQYF
TRBV10-2	TRBD1	TRBJ1-5	few	TGCGCCAGCAGTAAAGGACAGGGCGAGGTAGAGCCCCAGCATTTT	CASSKGQGEVEPQHF
TRBV28	TRBD2	TRBJ2-7	few	TGTGCCAGCAGCCACGACGGACTAGCGGGAGATCCCCGGTCCTACGAGCAGTACTTC	CASSHDGLAGDPRSYEQYF
TRBV5-4	.	TRBJ2-3	.	TGTGCCAGCAGCGGGAAGAACACAGATACGCAGTATTTT	CASSGKNTDTQYF
TRBV6-1	TRBD2	TRBJ2-5	few	TGTGCCAGCAGTGAGGTTCTAGCGGGGGGGCGAGAGACCCAGTACTTC	CASSEVLAGGRETQYF
TRBV7-8	.	TRBJ1-5	.	TGTGCCAGCAGCTTAGATCTTCAGCCCCAGCATTTT	CASSLDLQPQHF
TRBV6-4	TRBD1	TRBJ2-1	many	TGTGCCAGCAGTGACTTTTCCACAGGGGGCAATGAGCAGTTCTTC	CASSDFSTGGNEQFF
TRBV29-1	.	TRBJ2-1	many	TGCAGCGTTGAATCCCAAATAAAGGACGAGCAGTTCTTC	CSVESQIKDEQFF
TRBV11-2	.	TRBJ2-6	.	TGTGCCAGCAGCTTAGGCGGGACAACACTCTCTGGGGCCAACGTCCTGACTTTC	CASSLGGTTLSGANVLTF
TRBV20-1	.	TRBJ1-1	few	TGCAGTGCTCGACGGCTTTTTACAGGGTTGGAGAACACTGAAGCTTTCTTT	CSARRLFTGLENTEAFF
TRBV4-2	TRBD1	TRBJ1-3	.	TGTGCCAGCAGCCAAGATACAGGGGCAGGAAACACCATATATTTT	CASSQDTGAGNTIYF
TRBV5-1	.	TRBJ2-2	many	TGCGCCAGCAGCTTGGACGGGACGAACACCGGGGAGCTGTTTTTT	CASSLDGTNTGELFF
TRBV12-3/TRBV12-4	.	TRBJ1-2	.	TGTGCCAGCAGTTCATTCGGGGGCGCAGCCGGCGGCTATGGCTACACCTTC	CASSSFGGAAGGYGYTF
TRBV7-7	TRBD1	TRBJ2-5	.	TGTGCCAGCAGCGTCGGACAGGGCGGGACCCAGTACTTC	CASSVGQGGTQYF
TRBV10-3	TRBD1	TRBJ2-1	many	TGTGCCATCAGTAACTATGACAGGGAAGAGCAGTTCTTC	CAISNYDREEQFF
TRBV20-1	.	TRBJ2-3	few	TGCAGTGCTAGGGACCGACTTACAGATACGCAGTATTTT	CSARDRLTDTQYF
TRBV27	TRBD2	TRBJ2-3	.	TGTGCCAGCAGTTCCCGACGCCGACTAGCGGGGGGCCCAGATACGCAGTATTTT	CASSSRRRLAGGPDTQYF
TRBV12-3/TRBV12-4	.	TRBJ1-3	few	TGTGCCAGCAGCCCTCGGGGAAACACCATATATTTT	CASSPRGNTIYF
TRBV3-1	.	TRBJ2-7	.	TGTGCCAGCAGCAACCCCGGGAATACTCACTACGAGCAGTACTTC	CASSNPGNTHYEQYF
TRBV14	TRBD1	TRBJ2-2	.	TGTGCCAGCAGCCAAGAACAGGGGAAGACCGGGGAGCTGTTTTTT	CASSQEQGKTGELFF
TRBV3-1	TRBD1	TRBJ2-7	few	TGTGCCAGCAGCCAAGTGGGACAGCCCAGGCAGTACTTC	CASSQVGQPRQYF
TRBV24-1	.	TRBJ2-2	many	TGTGCCACCAGTGACCCGTCAGGGAACACCGGGGAGCTGTTTTTT	CATSDPSGNTGELFF
TRBV7-2	TRBD1	TRBJ2-4	few	TGTGCCAGCAGCTTTGACAGGGGCGAGAGGTACTTC	CASSFDRGERYF
TRBV20-1	TRBD2	TRBJ2-2	.	TGCAGTGCTAGAAATAGCGGGGGCACCGGGGAGCTGTTTTTT	CSARNSGGTGELFF
TRBV12-3/TRBV12-4	.	TRBJ1-5	many	TGTGCCAGCAGTTTAGCGCAGGGATTGGGCAATCAGCCCCAGCATTTT	CASSLAQGLGNQPQHF
TRBV24-1	TRBD2	TRBJ2-1	.	TGTGCCACCAGTGATGAGGGACTAGCGGGGTACAATGAGCAGTTCTTC	CATSDEGLAGYNEQFF
TRBV4-1	TRBD1	TRBJ1-2	.	TGCGCCAGCAGCCAAGACCCCAGGGGGAACGGCTACACCTTC	CASSQDPRGNGYTF
TRBV7-8	TRBD1	TRBJ1-1	.	TGTGCCAGCAGCTTCCGTGTGGGACAGGGAATTGAAGCTTTCTTT	CASSFRVGQGIEAFF
TRBV29-1	.	TRBJ2-7	many	TGCATCCTTAAGGGGAGACGCTACGAGCAGTACTTC	CILKGRRYEQYF
TRBV27	.	TRBJ2-4	.	TGTGCCAGCAGTTTGGGCCGGGACTGGAATCCCAAAAACATTCAGTACTTC	CASSLGRDWNPKNIQYF
TRBV11-2	.	TRBJ1-1	.	TGTGCCAGCAGCTTAGAAGGGCCGGTTCACAATAGACGGAACACTGAAGCTTTCTTT	CASSLEGPVHNRRNTEAFF
TRBV5-1	.	TRBJ2-5	few	TGCGCCAGCAGCTTGGGGTCAATATACCAAGAGACCCAGTACTTC	CASSLGSIYQETQYF